The T cell receptor beta chain described here comes from a study of T cell responses to AZD1222 COVID-19 vaccine. Using immunoSEQ multiplex PCR, the repertoire was profiled, and TCRdb retains in-frame clones only, with some absent. The sample yields about 150,000 clones, 90% seen once. The receptor comes from an adult in good health. Specimen: peripheral blood, collected on day 0 of AZD1222 vaccination.

The CDR3 region is CASSVNDNRAYEQYF. CDR3 nucleotides: TGTGCCAGCAGCGTAAACGATAACAGGGCTTACGAGCAGTACTTC. The chain joins TRBV9 to TRBJ2-7, with D tentatively TRBD1 (6 bases). The CDR3 loop spans 15 amino acids. Trimming left V 1 base short and J 4 bases short, with 15 bases between. The germline CDR1 and CDR2 sequences are SGDLS and YYNGEE.